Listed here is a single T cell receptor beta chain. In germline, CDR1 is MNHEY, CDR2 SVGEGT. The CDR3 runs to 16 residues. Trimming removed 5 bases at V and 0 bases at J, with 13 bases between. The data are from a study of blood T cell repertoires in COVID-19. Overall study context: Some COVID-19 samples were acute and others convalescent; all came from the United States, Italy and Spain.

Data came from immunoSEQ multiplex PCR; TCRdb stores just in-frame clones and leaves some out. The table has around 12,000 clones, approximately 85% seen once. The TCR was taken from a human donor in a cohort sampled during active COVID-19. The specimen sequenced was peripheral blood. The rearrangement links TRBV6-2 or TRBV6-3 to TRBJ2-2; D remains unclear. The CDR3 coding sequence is TGTGCCAGCAGTGCTTCCAGACTTACGAACACCGGGGAGCTGTTTTTT. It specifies CASSASRLTNTGELFF.